This T cell receptor beta chain was sequenced in a study of blood T cell repertoires in COVID-19. Study-wide background: Donors in the United States, Italy and Spain gave samples during acute or convalescent COVID-19.

After removal of 4 bases from V and 5 bases from J, the junction contained 10 bases not matched to a gene. Germline assignment: CDR1 SNHLY and CDR2 FYNNEI. This CDR3 comprises 15 residues. Assay used: immunoSEQ multiplex PCR; TCRdb lists only in-frame clones, some missing. The sample holds 350,000 or so clones, 87% seen once. This sequence was found in a woman in her 30s with COVID-19, enrolled during active disease. The specimen sequenced was peripheral blood. The chain is built from TRBV2 and TRBJ2-7; 8 bases map to TRBD1. The DNA of the CDR3 is TGTGCCAGCAGTGCGTTGGACAGGGTGAGGGACGAGCAGTACTTC. Translating gives CASSALDRVRDEQYF.